Listed here are 25 T cell receptor beta chains from one sample, sequenced in a study of T-cell memory formation after mild COVID-19. TCRdb itself ran the 5' RACE reads through MiXCR, one entry per CDR3 protein. This sample has about 440,000 distinct CDR3 sequences; 20% occur once, and the top ten carry around 8.4%. Sequences were obtained from PBMCs or a T cell subset sorted from them (not recorded which). Receptor source: an adult woman who had mild COVID-19 (a few samples of this study predate the infection). Cell type and time point are not known.

In its sample, this clonotype was seen a few times. This chain links TRBV20-1 with TRBJ2-5; weak D call: TRBD1 (6 bases). V gave up 5 bases and J gave up 1 base, with 17 bases separating them. Germline-derived CDR1 and CDR2 are DFQATT and SNEGSKA (reference sequence). CDR3 length equals 15 residues. CDR3 sequence: CSAWRTAFLQETQYF. CDR3 bases: TGCAGTGCTTGGCGGACAGCGTTCCTCCAAGAGACCCAGTACTTC.

This chain links TRBV29-1 with TRBJ2-3, with D possibly TRBD2 on 5 matching bases. This CDR3 has 13 residues. Between the trimmed V and J ends, which lost 0 bases and 7 bases, there was a span of 11 bases. Germline V CDR1 and CDR2: SQVTM, ANQGSEA. CDR3 sequence reads: CSVEEASSHTQYF. Here the CDR3 DNA reads TGCAGCGTTGAAGAGGCTAGCTCCCATACGCAGTATTTT.

This clonotype was picked up a small number of times. The chain employs TRBV4-1 and TRBJ2-7, with D tentatively TRBD1 (6 bases). The V gene lost 3 bases and the J gene lost 1 base, with 10 bases spanning the gap. Germline-derived CDR1 and CDR2 are MGHRA and YSYEKL. CDR3 length: 14 residues. CDR3 sequence (DNA): TGCGCCAGCAGCCAGGCCGGACAGTCCTACGAGCAGTACTTC. It yields the protein CASSQAGQSYEQYF.

CDR3 bases: TGTGCCAGCACCGACAGGTTCCTGAGCTCCTACAATGAGCAGTTCTTC. It translates to CASTDRFLSSYNEQFF. The chain employs TRBV6-5 and TRBJ2-1; possible D gene TRBD1, 6 bases. The CDR3 runs to 16 residues. The germline V gene has CDR1 MNHEY and CDR2 SVGAGI. The V gene lost 7 bases and the J gene lost 0 bases, with 16 bases spanning the gap.

There are a few counts of this clonotype. This chain uses TRBV4-2 with TRBJ2-3; tentative D call: TRBD1 (5 bases). This CDR3 comprises 16 residues. The germline V gene has CDR1 LGHNA and CDR2 YNFKEQ. Trimming shortened V by 3 bases and J by 1 base, and 14 bases separated the two germline ends. In DNA form, the CDR3 reads TGTGCCAGCAGCCATCTCCTGGCCAGGGGCACAGATACGCAGTATTTT. Protein: CASSHLLARGTDTQYF.

This clonotype was counted a few times. V usage is TRBV12-3 or TRBV12-4 and J usage is TRBJ2-2, with 7 bases that match TRBD2. The CDR3 length is 14 residues. V lost 2 bases and J lost 7; bases outside the gene matches: 4. The CDR3 DNA reads as TGTGCCAGCAGTTTATCGAGCGGGGACGGGGAGCTGTTTTTT. Residues: CASSLSSGDGELFF.

The chain links TRBV6-5 to TRBJ1-4; D is unresolved. The V gene's germline CDR1 is MNHEY and CDR2 SVGAGI. The CDR3 extends over 14 amino acids. With 5 bases removed from V and 8 bases from J, the gap between germline ends came to 15 bases. CDR3 in amino acids: CASSTDLPGEKLFF. CDR3 nucleotides: TGTGCCAGCAGTACGGACTTACCCGGGGAAAAACTGTTTTTT.

There are a few counts of this clonotype. V is TRBV27 and J is TRBJ2-7; D uncertain. This CDR3 comprises 14 residues. Germline V gene sequence: CDR1 MNHEY, CDR2 SMNVEV (reference sequence). Trimming left V 2 bases short and J 4 bases short, with 12 bases between. The CDR3 nucleotides are TGTGCCAGCAGTTTAAGAAGGGCCTATTACGAGCAGTACTTC. As protein: CASSLRRAYYEQYF.

This clonotype was observed a handful of times. The V call is TRBV5-1, the J call TRBJ2-5, with D unclear. The germline V and J ends were trimmed by 4 bases and 5 bases, with 9 bases remaining between them. Germline V gene lookup returns CDR1 SGHRS and CDR2 YFSETQ. The CDR3 runs 12 residues. CDR3: CASSPKGETQYF. CDR3 coding DNA: TGCGCCAGCAGCCCAAAAGGGGAGACCCAGTACTTC.

CDR3 loop: CSARVRGNYGYTF. The CDR3, as DNA: TGCAGTGCTAGAGTGAGGGGAAACTATGGCTACACCTTC. The V and J genes are TRBV20-1 and TRBJ1-2, with D maybe TRBD1 (5 bases). Germline V gene sequence: CDR1 DFQATT, CDR2 SNEGSKA (reference sequence). CDR3 length: 13 residues. V was cut by 1 base and J by 2 bases, with 8 bases left in between.

This clonotype was seen once. The chain is built from TRBV29-1 and TRBJ2-7; possible D gene TRBD2, 6 bases. CDR3 size: 12 residues. Trimming left V 6 bases short and J 5 bases short, with 14 bases between. Germline V gene sequence: CDR1 SQVTM, CDR2 ANQGSEA. CDR3 sequence reads: CSVRDGSHEQYF. CDR3 in DNA: TGCAGCGTGCGTGACGGGAGCCACGAGCAGTACTTC.

The chain has TRBV20-1 and TRBJ2-7; TRBD2 is a possible D gene (5 bases). The CDR3 consists of 11 residues. The V and J ends lost 1 base and 6 bases respectively, with 7 bases between them. Germline assignment: CDR1 DFQATT and CDR2 SNEGSKA (reference sequence). The CDR3 nucleotides are TGCAGTGCTAGAGGAGGGATCGAGCAGTACTTC. Protein product: CSARGGIEQYF.

This clonotype was picked up a small number of times. The chain employs TRBV12-3 or TRBV12-4 and TRBJ1-1; 9 bases agree with TRBD1. V trimming: 5 bases; J trimming: 10 bases; junction bases outside the gene matches: 11. This CDR3 is built from 14 residues. CDR3: CASSGDRERFRAFF. The CDR3 DNA reads as TGTGCCAGCAGTGGGGACAGGGAAAGGTTTCGAGCTTTCTTT.

V and J are TRBV14 and TRBJ2-7; D gene ambiguous. Germline V lookup: CDR1 SGHDN, CDR2 FVKESK. The CDR3 has 14 amino acids. With 1 base removed from V and 0 bases from J, the gap between germline ends came to 7 bases. CDR3 sequence (DNA): TGTGCCAGCAGCCAAGGAGGCACCTCCTACGAGCAGTACTTC. The encoded protein is CASSQGGTSYEQYF.

This clonotype was observed a few times. The chain links TRBV12-3 or TRBV12-4 to TRBJ1-1, with TRBD1 matching over 8 bases. Trimming removed 7 bases from V and 4 bases from J; junction bases left unmatched: 2. CDR3 length equals 12 residues. For the CDR3, the DNA is TGTGCCAGCACCAGGGGGCCCACTGAAGCTTTCTTT. Translated: CASTRGPTEAFF.

This clonotype was recorded a few times. The V call is TRBV29-1, the J call TRBJ2-5; D gene ambiguous. Trimming removed 3 bases at V and 5 bases at J, with 13 bases between. From germline, CDR1 is SQVTM and CDR2 ANQGSEA. The CDR3 is 13 amino acids. CDR3 coding DNA: TGCAGCGTTGAGTACGGTAGGCGGGAGACCCAGTACTTC. Residues: CSVEYGRRETQYF.

This clonotype appeared once. This chain joins TRBV7-6 and TRBJ1-6; no firm D call. Germline-derived CDR1 and CDR2 are SGHVS and FNYEAQ. Trimming cost V 0 bases and J 7 bases, with 7 bases left between them. This CDR3 has 14 residues. The CDR3 DNA is TGTGCCAGCAGCTTAGCGCGGAGGAATTCACCCCTCCACTTT. Encoded protein: CASSLARRNSPLHF.

This clonotype was detected a few times. The V gene is TRBV18, the J gene TRBJ2-7; 7 bases line up with TRBD1. CDR3 length equals 13 residues. Trimming removed 2 bases from V and 12 bases from J; junction bases left unmatched: 10. The germline V gene encodes CDR1 KGHSH and CDR2 LQKENI. In nucleotides, the CDR3 is TGTGCCAGCTCACCAGGAACAGAGACAGGGCTGTACTTC. It codes for CASSPGTETGLYF.

The CDR3 nucleotides read TGTGCCAGCACCTTCCGCGGGGAAATATATAATTCACCCCTCCACTTT. Residues: CASTFRGEIYNSPLHF. The V call is TRBV6-5, the J call TRBJ1-6; D ambiguous. The CDR3 contains 16 residues. Trimming pared 7 bases from V and 4 bases from J, leaving 17 bases between. Germline lookup yields CDR1 MNHEY and CDR2 SVGAGI.

This clonotype has more than one count but fewer than ten. CDR3 nucleotides: TGTGCCAGCAGCACCGACCACGAGCAGTACTTC. It is translated as CASSTDHEQYF. V is TRBV5-6 and J is TRBJ2-7; D is unclear. Trimming shortened V by 4 bases and J by 5 bases, and 7 bases separated the two germline ends. The CDR3 runs 11 residues. Germline lookup yields CDR1 SGHDT and CDR2 YYEEEE. Variable domain in full (rest from reference TRBV5-6 and TRBJ2-7): DAGVTQSPTHLIKTRGQQVTLRCSPKSGHDTVSWYQQALGQGPQFIFQYYEEEERQRGNFPDRFSGHQFPNYSSELNVNALLLGDSALYLCASSTDHEQYFGPGTRLTVT.

The V call is TRBV5-5, the J call TRBJ2-1; 14 positions match TRBD2. There are 16 residues in the CDR3. CDR1 is SGHKS, CDR2 YYEKEE, per germline (reference sequence). The V and J ends lost 4 bases and 6 bases, in that order; junction bases with no gene match: 6. This chain's CDR3 is CASSKGLAGAINEQFF. The DNA for the CDR3 is TGTGCCAGCAGCAAGGGACTAGCGGGGGCCATCAATGAGCAGTTCTTC.

This clonotype was detected a few times. The gene calls are TRBV4-2 and TRBJ2-3; D gene uncertain. V dropped 4 bases and J dropped 3 bases, with 8 bases sitting between them. This CDR3 region has 13 residues. Germline V gene lookup returns CDR1 LGHNA and CDR2 YNFKEQ. CDR3 nucleotide sequence: TGTGCCAGCAGCCCGCAGATGACAGATACGCAGTATTTT. Amino acids: CASSPQMTDTQYF.

This clonotype was seen a handful of times. This sequence joins TRBV27 and TRBJ2-5; D unresolved. The CDR3 is 13 amino acids. Germline V lookup: CDR1 MNHEY, CDR2 SMNVEV (reference sequence). V lost 5 bases and J lost 6, with 13 bases in between. CDR3 sequence: CASSSQSGQTQYF. The DNA for the CDR3 is TGTGCCAGCAGTAGCCAAAGTGGACAGACCCAGTACTTC.

This clonotype has more than one count but fewer than ten. CDR3 protein: CASSRLPSGGAYEQYF. DNA of the CDR3: TGTGCCAGCAGCCGACTGCCTAGCGGGGGGGCCTACGAGCAGTACTTC. The chain employs TRBV6-1 and TRBJ2-7, with 12 bases aligning to TRBD2. Germline trimming cut 6 bases from V and 2 bases from J; bases unmatched to any gene: 8. The germline gives CDR1 MNHNS, CDR2 SASEGT. This CDR3 is built from 16 residues.

The V gene is TRBV30, the J gene TRBJ2-7, with D unclear. CDR1 GTSNPN and CDR2 SVGIG come from the germline V gene (reference sequence). The CDR3 is made up of 12 amino acids. The ends were cut back, 1 base at V and 1 base at J, with 5 bases in the middle. The CDR3 nucleotides read TGTGCCTGGAGTGCGCAATCCTACGAGCAGTACTTC. Translated, it gives CAWSAQSYEQYF.